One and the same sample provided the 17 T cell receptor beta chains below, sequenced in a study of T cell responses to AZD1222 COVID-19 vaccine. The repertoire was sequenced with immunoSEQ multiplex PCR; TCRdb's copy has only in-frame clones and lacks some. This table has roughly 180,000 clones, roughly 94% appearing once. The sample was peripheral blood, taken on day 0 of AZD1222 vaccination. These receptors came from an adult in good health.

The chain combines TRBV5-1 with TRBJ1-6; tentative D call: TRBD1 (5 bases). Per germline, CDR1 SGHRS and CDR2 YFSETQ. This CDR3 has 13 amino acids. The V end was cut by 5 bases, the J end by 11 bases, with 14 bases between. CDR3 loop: CASSRGGITPLHF. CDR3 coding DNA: TGCGCCAGCAGTCGGGGGGGTATTACACCCCTCCACTTT.

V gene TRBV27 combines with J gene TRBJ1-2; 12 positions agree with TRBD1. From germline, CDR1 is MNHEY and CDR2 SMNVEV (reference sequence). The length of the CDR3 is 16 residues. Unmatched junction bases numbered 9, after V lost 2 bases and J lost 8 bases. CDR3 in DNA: TGTGCCAGCAGTTTAACCGGGACAGGGGGCGCGGGAGGCTACACCTTC. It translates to CASSLTGTGGAGGYTF.

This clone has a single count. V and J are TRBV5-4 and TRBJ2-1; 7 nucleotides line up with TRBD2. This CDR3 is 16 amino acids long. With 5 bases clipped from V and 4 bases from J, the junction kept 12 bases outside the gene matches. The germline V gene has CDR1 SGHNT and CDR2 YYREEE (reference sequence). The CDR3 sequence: CASSPAGTTKYNEQFF. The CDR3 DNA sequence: TGTGCCAGCAGTCCTGCTGGGACTACCAAGTACAATGAGCAGTTCTTC.

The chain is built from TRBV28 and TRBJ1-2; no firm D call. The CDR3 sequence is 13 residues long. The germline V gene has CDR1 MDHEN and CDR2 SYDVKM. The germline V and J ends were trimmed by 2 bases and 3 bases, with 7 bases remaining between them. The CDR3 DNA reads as TGTGCCAGCAGTTTAAGAGCTGACTATGGCTACACCTTC. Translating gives CASSLRADYGYTF.

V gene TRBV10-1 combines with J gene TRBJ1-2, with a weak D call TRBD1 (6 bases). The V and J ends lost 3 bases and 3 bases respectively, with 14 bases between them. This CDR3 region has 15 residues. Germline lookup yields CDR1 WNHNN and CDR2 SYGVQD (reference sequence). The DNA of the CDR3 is TGCGCCAGCAGTGACCCACGAGGGGGTGACTATGGCTACACCTTC. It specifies CASSDPRGGDYGYTF.

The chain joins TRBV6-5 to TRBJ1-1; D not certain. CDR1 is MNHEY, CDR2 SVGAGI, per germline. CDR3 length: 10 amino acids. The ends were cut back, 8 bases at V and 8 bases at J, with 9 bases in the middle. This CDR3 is CASGEREAFF. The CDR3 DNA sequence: TGTGCCAGCGGCGAACGAGAAGCTTTCTTT.

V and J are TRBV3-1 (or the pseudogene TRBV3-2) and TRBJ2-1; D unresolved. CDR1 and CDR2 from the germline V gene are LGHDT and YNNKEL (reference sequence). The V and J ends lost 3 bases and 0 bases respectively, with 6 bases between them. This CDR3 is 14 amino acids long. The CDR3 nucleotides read TGTGCCAGCAGCCAGCGTGGCTCCTACAATGAGCAGTTCTTC. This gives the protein CASSQRGSYNEQFF.

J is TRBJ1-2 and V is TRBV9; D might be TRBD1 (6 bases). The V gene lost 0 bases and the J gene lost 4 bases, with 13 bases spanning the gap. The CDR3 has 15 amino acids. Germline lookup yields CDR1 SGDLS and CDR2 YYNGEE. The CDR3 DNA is TGTGCCAGCAGCGTAGAGGGGGGCGTTGGCTATGGCTACACCTTC. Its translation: CASSVEGGVGYGYTF.

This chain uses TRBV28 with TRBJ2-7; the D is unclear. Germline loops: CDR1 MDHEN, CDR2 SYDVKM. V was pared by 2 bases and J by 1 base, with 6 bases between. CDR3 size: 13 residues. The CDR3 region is CASSLPLSYEQYF. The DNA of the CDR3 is TGTGCCAGCAGTTTACCCCTTTCCTACGAGCAGTACTTC.

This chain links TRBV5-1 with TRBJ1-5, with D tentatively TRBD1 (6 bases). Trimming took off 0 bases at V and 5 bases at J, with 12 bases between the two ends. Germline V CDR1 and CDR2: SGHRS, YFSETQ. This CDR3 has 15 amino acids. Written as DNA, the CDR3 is TGCGCCAGCAGCTTGGATGGGGGCTGGGATCAGCCCCAGCATTTT. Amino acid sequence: CASSLDGGWDQPQHF.

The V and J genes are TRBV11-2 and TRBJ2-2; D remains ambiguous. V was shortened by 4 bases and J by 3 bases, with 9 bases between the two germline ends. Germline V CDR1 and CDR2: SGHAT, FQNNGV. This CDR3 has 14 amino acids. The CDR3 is CASSSPPHTGELFF. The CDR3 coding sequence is TGTGCCAGCAGCTCCCCCCCCCACACCGGGGAGCTGTTTTTT.

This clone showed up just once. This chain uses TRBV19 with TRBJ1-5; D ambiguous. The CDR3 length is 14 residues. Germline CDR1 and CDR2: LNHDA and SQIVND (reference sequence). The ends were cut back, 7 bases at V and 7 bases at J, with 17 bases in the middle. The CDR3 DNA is TGTGCCAGTACCATTGGAAAGGCGGGGCAGCCCCAGCATTTT. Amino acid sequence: CASTIGKAGQPQHF.

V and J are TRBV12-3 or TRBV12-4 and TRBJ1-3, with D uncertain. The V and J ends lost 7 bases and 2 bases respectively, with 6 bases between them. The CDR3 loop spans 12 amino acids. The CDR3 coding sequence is TGTGCCAGCACCCGGGCTGGAAACACCATATATTTT. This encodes CASTRAGNTIYF.

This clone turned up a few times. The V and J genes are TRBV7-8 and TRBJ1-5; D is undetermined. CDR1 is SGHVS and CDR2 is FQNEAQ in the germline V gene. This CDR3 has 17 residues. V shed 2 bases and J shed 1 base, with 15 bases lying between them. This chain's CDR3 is CASSLSVRVDSNQPQHF. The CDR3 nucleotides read TGTGCCAGCAGCTTAAGCGTGAGAGTGGACAGCAATCAGCCCCAGCATTTT.

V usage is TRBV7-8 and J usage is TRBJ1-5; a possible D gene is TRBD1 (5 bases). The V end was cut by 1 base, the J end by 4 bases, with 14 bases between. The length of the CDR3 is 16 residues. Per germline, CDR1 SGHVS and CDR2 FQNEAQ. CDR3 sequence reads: CASSLEGRPGNQPQHF. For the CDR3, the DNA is TGTGCCAGCAGCTTAGAGGGCAGGCCAGGGAATCAGCCCCAGCATTTT.

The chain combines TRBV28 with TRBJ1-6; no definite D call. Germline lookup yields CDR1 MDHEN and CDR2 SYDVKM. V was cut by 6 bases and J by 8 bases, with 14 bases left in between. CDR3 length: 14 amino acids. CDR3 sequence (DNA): TGTGCCAGCAGGGCCCGGGCCTTGGATTCACCCCTCCACTTT. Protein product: CASRARALDSPLHF.

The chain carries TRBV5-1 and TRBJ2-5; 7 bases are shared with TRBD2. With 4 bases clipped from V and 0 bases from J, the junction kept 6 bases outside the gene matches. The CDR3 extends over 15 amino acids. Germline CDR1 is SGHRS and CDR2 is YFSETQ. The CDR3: CASSLEGGYQETQYF. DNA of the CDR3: TGCGCCAGCAGCCTCGAGGGAGGGTACCAAGAGACCCAGTACTTC.